This TCR beta chain came from a study of blood T cell repertoires in COVID-19. At the level of the study: Specimens from acute and convalescent COVID-19 originated in the United States, Italy and Spain. T cells, B-cell-depleted T cells, or PBMCs supplied cDNA or gDNA.

This CDR3 has 14 amino acids. After removal of 4 bases from V and 4 bases from J, the junction contained 6 bases not matched to a gene. Germline V gives CDR1 LNHDA, CDR2 SQIVND (reference sequence). In the authors' workflow: Quantification of nucleated cells was approximated via reference gene primer amplification. Only in-frame clones appear in the TCRdb table, and some are missing; sequencing was by immunoSEQ multiplex PCR. The V and J calls and clone size come from that table; D and trimming were worked out from the DNA. The sample includes some 290,000 clones, about 90% of them seen just once. The origin of this receptor is a woman between 45 and 65 years old who had recovered from COVID-19. The chain combines TRBV19 with TRBJ1-2, with 7 bases lining up with TRBD1. The sequenced material came from peripheral blood. For the CDR3, the DNA is TGTGCCAGTAGTACCAGGGGGAACTTCTATGGCTACACCTTC. The encoded protein is CASSTRGNFYGYTF.